Listed below are T cell receptor beta chains from one sample, sequenced in a study of identical twins. TCRdb reprocessed the 5' RACE reads with MiXCR, giving one entry per CDR3 protein. The sample holds approximately 700,000 distinct CDR3 sequences, approximately 6% seen once. The sample taken for sequencing was naive T cells sorted from blood. The source of these receptors is a man between 18 and 35 years old in good health. The CDR3 runs from the conserved cysteine through the conserved F or W. D genes are given only for firm matches. Not all rows give a size; the values are once, few, many and, for expanded clones, a class.

D	length	J	size	V	CDR3	DNA
-	15	TRBJ2-5	many	TRBV5-6	CASSLIEQSYETQYF	TGTGCCAGCAGCTTGATAGAACAGTCATACGAGACCCAGTACTTC
-	13	TRBJ2-7	many	TRBV12-3/TRBV12-4	CASSLAPGAWKYF	TGTGCCAGCAGTTTAGCCCCAGGCGCCTGGAAGTACTTC
-	14	TRBJ1-2	-	TRBV12-5	CASGFGNGRWGYTF	TGTGCTAGTGGTTTCGGGAACGGCCGTTGGGGCTACACCTTC
TRBD1	15	TRBJ1-2	many	TRBV6-5	CASSFGQGGNYGYTF	TGTGCCAGCAGTTTTGGACAGGGGGGGAACTATGGCTACACCTTC
TRBD1	17	TRBJ2-5	-	TRBV7-9	CASSLGHKDRVEETQYF	TGTGCCAGCAGCTTAGGCCACAAGGACAGGGTAGAAGAGACCCAGTACTTC
-	14	TRBJ2-2	many	TRBV5-1	CASRSDWNTGELFF	TGCGCCAGCAGGTCCGACTGGAACACCGGGGAGCTGTTTTTT
-	14	TRBJ2-3	many	TRBV9	CASSGGHSTDTQYF	TGTGCCAGCAGCGGAGGACACAGCACAGATACGCAGTATTTT
TRBD1	13	TRBJ1-2	many	TRBV12-3/TRBV12-4	CASSLRDSYGYTF	TGTGCCAGCAGCCTCCGGGACAGCTATGGCTACACCTTC
-	14	TRBJ1-1	-	TRBV10-3	CTISESRVGTEAFF	TGTACCATCAGTGAGTCGAGGGTTGGCACTGAAGCTTTCTTT
-	14	TRBJ2-1	-	TRBV20-1	CSARFAGRSEEQFF	TGCAGTGCTAGATTCGCCGGACGATCGGAGGAGCAGTTCTTC
-	14	TRBJ2-1	many	TRBV6-1	CASGWTGRVNEQFF	TGTGCCAGCGGATGGACAGGGAGGGTCAATGAGCAGTTCTTC
-	14	TRBJ2-7	many	TRBV7-8	CASSLGRELYEQYF	TGTGCCAGCAGCTTAGGCAGGGAACTCTACGAGCAGTACTTC
TRBD1	13	TRBJ2-5	few	TRBV11-2	CASSSTGVETQYF	TGTGCCAGCAGCTCCACAGGGGTCGAGACCCAGTACTTC
-	13	TRBJ2-1	few	TRBV5-1	CASSVTINNEQFF	TGCGCCAGCAGCGTGACCATCAACAATGAGCAGTTCTTC
-	12	TRBJ2-5	few	TRBV7-7	CASSSSLGKQYF	TGTGCCAGCAGCTCATCTCTGGGGAAACAGTACTTC
TRBD2	16	TRBJ2-1	few	TRBV3-1	CASRSRTSEYYNEQFF	TGTGCCAGCAGGAGCCGGACTAGCGAGTACTACAATGAGCAGTTCTTC
TRBD2	18	TRBJ2-2	many	TRBV6-4	CASSPTSGRVPNTGELFF	TGTGCCAGCAGCCCGACTAGCGGGAGGGTCCCGAACACCGGGGAGCTGTTTTTT
-	11	TRBJ2-5	many	TRBV12-3/TRBV12-4	CASSFLGAQYF	TGTGCCAGCAGTTTCCTCGGGGCCCAGTACTTC
-	15	TRBJ1-5	many	TRBV6-1	CASSGGSGSNQPQHF	TGTGCCAGCAGTGGAGGGAGTGGAAGCAATCAGCCCCAGCATTTT
TRBD2	17	TRBJ2-2	few	TRBV12-3/TRBV12-4	CASSQYETSGTTGELFF	TGTGCCAGCAGCCAGTACGAGACTAGCGGGACCACCGGGGAGCTGTTTTTT
-	17	TRBJ2-1	many	TRBV4-1	CASSLLPGDSSYNEQFF	TGCGCCAGCAGCCTCTTACCGGGGGATAGCTCCTACAATGAGCAGTTCTTC
TRBD1	15	TRBJ2-7	-	TRBV27	CASSLEAGGLYEQYF	TGTGCCAGCAGTTTAGAGGCAGGGGGCTTATACGAGCAGTACTTC
TRBD1	16	TRBJ1-6	-	TRBV6-5	CASSYQDRGGNSPLHF	TGTGCCAGCAGCTACCAGGACAGGGGTGGAAATTCACCCCTCCACTTT
-	13	TRBJ2-1	-	TRBV12-3/TRBV12-4	CASSNSYSNEQFF	TGTGCCAGCAGTAATAGTTACAGTAATGAGCAGTTCTTC
TRBD2	18	TRBJ2-3	few	TRBV7-8	CASSLRTSGRLQVDTQYF	TGTGCCAGCAGCCTACGGACTAGCGGGAGGCTACAAGTAGATACGCAGTATTTT
-	13	TRBJ1-2	-	TRBV5-1	CASRRGDSYGYTF	TGCGCCAGCAGAAGAGGGGACTCTTATGGCTACACCTTC
-	13	TRBJ2-1	-	TRBV24-1	CATSDLHGGRQFF	TGTGCCACCAGTGATTTGCATGGCGGTAGGCAGTTCTTC
TRBD1	17	TRBJ2-3	-	TRBV24-1	CAASDLGQGAVADTQYF	TGTGCCGCCAGTGATCTCGGACAGGGGGCGGTTGCAGATACGCAGTATTTT
TRBD1	15	TRBJ1-5	many	TRBV12-3/TRBV12-4	CASSPQGAQSQPQHF	TGTGCCAGCAGTCCGCAGGGGGCGCAGAGTCAGCCCCAGCATTTT
-	19	TRBJ2-1	many	TRBV11-1	CASSLDRRAPLSSYNEQFF	TGTGCCAGCAGCCTCGACCGGAGGGCCCCCCTGAGCTCCTACAATGAGCAGTTCTTC
TRBD1	15	TRBJ1-6	-	TRBV6-5	CASSLSTGKYSPLHF	TGTGCCAGCAGTTTATCGACAGGGAAATATTCACCCCTCCACTTT
-	13	TRBJ1-5	many	TRBV4-3	CASSQDSGQPQHF	TGCGCCAGCAGCCAAGATTCGGGCCAGCCCCAGCATTTT
TRBD2	14	TRBJ2-1	many	TRBV4-3	CASSQDTGGNEQFF	TGCGCCAGCAGCCAAGATACGGGAGGGAATGAGCAGTTCTTC
-	14	TRBJ2-5	many	TRBV20-1	CSVPPRGLTETQYF	TGCAGTGTCCCCCCGAGGGGTTTAACGGAGACCCAGTACTTC
-	17	TRBJ2-1	-	TRBV6-1	CASSTPPPKGSYNEQFF	TGTGCCAGCAGTACACCTCCTCCGAAGGGCTCCTACAATGAGCAGTTCTTC
TRBD2	14	TRBJ2-3	many	TRBV2	CASNRRELGDTQYF	TGTGCCAGCAATCGGCGGGAGCTCGGAGATACGCAGTATTTT
TRBD2	14	TRBJ2-5	many	TRBV7-9	CASSASGRGETQYF	TGTGCCAGCAGCGCTAGCGGGAGAGGGGAGACCCAGTACTTC
-	14	TRBJ1-1	many	TRBV12-3/TRBV12-4	CASSLGQMNTEAFF	TGTGCCAGCAGTTTGGGGCAGATGAACACTGAAGCTTTCTTT
-	12	TRBJ2-5	-	TRBV6-2/TRBV6-3	CASTGGFETQYF	TGTGCCAGCACCGGGGGTTTTGAGACCCAGTACTTC